The sequence of this TCR beta chain was determined in a study of control samples from healthy donors and cancer patients. TCRdb keeps only in-frame clones here, not all; method: immunoSEQ multiplex PCR. The table records roughly 190,000 clones, about 91% of them present only once. Deletions cut 5 bases from V and 4 bases from J, with 23 bases between. Germline CDR1 SGHVS, CDR2 FQNEAQ. The length of the CDR3 is 18 residues. The receptor's source is a man in his thirties or forties in good health. Sequences were obtained from blood. The V gene is TRBV7-8, the J gene TRBJ2-2; D is perhaps TRBD2 (6 bases). CDR3 residues: CASSRGSGSGLGTGELFF. The CDR3 region has the DNA TGTGCCAGCAGCCGAGGCAGCGGGTCAGGGTTGGGCACCGGGGAGCTGTTTTTT.